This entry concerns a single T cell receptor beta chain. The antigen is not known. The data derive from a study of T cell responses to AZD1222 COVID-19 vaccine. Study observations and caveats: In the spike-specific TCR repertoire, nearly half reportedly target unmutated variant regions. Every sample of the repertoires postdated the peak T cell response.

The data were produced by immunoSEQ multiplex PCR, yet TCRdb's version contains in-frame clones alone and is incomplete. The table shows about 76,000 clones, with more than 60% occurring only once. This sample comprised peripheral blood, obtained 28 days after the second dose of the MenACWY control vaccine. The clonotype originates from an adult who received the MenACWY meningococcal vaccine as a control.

CDR3 sequence reads: CASSLAPTGYGYTF. The DNA of the CDR3 is TGTGCCAGCAGTTTAGCCCCGACAGGCTATGGCTACACCTTC. J is TRBJ1-2 and V is TRBV28, with D perhaps matching TRBD1 (6 bases). The CDR3 contains 14 residues. V was pared by 2 bases and J by 4 bases, with 11 bases between. From germline, CDR1 is MDHEN and CDR2 SYDVKM.